The entry below gives a single T cell receptor beta chain sequence along with its context. Its antigen has not been determined. Base qualities are not provided; no much larger clone lies one nucleotide away. The data belong to a study of cytomegalovirus exposure and HLA in healthy donors (dated 2017 in TCRdb). Context from the whole study: A later analysis indicated that the 90 to 150 validation repertoires were generated on the platform also employed for the approximately 700 repertoires of the first cohort. The study aimed to test whether signatures of past pathogen exposure could be identified by cataloging public T cell receptors. A separate validation cohort of 90 to 150 different subjects was used in addition to the approximately 640-subject first cohort. To predict cytomegalovirus infection status, the study combined high-throughput TCR immunosequencing, statistical association of individual TCRs with disease status, and machine learning.

Summary of the overall study and its limitations: According to the authors, the approach could potentially be generalized to other disease states and immunological phenotypes. The study gave a list of over 150 TCR beta chains associated with cytomegalovirus. Across donors, most TCR sequences were observed very rarely, whereas some public TCRs were present in many individuals. The classifier was reported to diagnose cytomegalovirus status with high specificity and sensitivity in both the original and validation cohorts. Of the cluster scores, approximately 95% were above 0 in a later analysis, which found that TCRs clustered in the first cohort also tended to co-occur in the 120 or so validation repertoires. A later analysis lacked HLA typing for the validation cohort, so it scored co-occurrence in that cohort across all 120 or so repertoires. A few of the identified cytomegalovirus-associated TCR beta chains were confirmed in vitro to be specific for cytomegalovirus antigens.

The donors were included in the validation cohort of some 120 subjects, a group kept apart from the roughly 670-subject first cohort. The receptor library was made with the immunoSEQ multiplex PCR assay. As for the original processing: A statistical classification framework was built to diagnose cytomegalovirus status from the catalog of TCR beta chain sequences. Held by TCRdb, this immuneACCESS table contains in-frame sequences only and omits some clones. Under half of the omission traces to an unresolved V gene where checked; the cause of the rest is unknown. V and J calls plus clone size are reproduced from that table; the DNA served to infer D and trimming. The sample contains roughly 150,000 clones, around nine tenths of them found a single time. Around 3% of the sample comes from the top ten. This TCR derives from a man aged 18 to 30 in good health and CMV-seronegative. Specimen: PBMCs.

The CDR3 region has the sequence CATTNNEQFF. In nucleotide form, the sequence is TGTGCCACAACAAACAATGAGCAGTTCTTC. Recombination joined TRBV11-2 with TRBJ2-1, with no D gene named confidently. The V end loses 10 bases and the J end loses 5 bases, and a stretch of 6 bases separates them. The CDR1 and CDR2 encoded by the germline V gene are SGHAT and FQNNGV. The CDR3 goes from the cysteine to the phenylalanine over 10 residues. Of the read, only the CDR3 DNA is kept; its 30 bases are in frame from base 1.